Listed below are T cell receptor beta chains from one sample, sequenced in a study of blood T cell repertoires in COVID-19. Profiling relied on immunoSEQ multiplex PCR, and the TCRdb table lists in-frame clones only, not all of them. The repertoire holds more than 200,000 clones, with around 88% as singletons. The source material was PBMCs or T cells enriched from blood (not recorded which). All receptors come from a woman younger than 45 who had recovered from COVID-19. Each CDR3 is given with its conserved first and last residue. The D gene is left open where the match is weak. Some rows have no size entry. The others give once, few or many, or a class for an expanded clone.

j_gene,d_gene,v_gene,abundance,CDR3nt,CDR3aa
TRBJ1-6,-,TRBV7-9,-,TGTGCCAGCAGCTTAGCCACACTAGATAATTCACCCCTCCACTTT,CASSLATLDNSPLHF
TRBJ1-6,-,TRBV6-5,-,TGTGCCAGCAGTTCCCCTCTAAGCTCCTATAATTCACCCCTCCACTTT,CASSSPLSSYNSPLHF
TRBJ1-6,-,TRBV5-4,once,TGTGCCAGCAGCTTGGTCGGGGTATCACCCCTCCACTTT,CASSLVGVSPLHF
TRBJ2-1,TRBD1,TRBV7-2,-,TGTGCCAGCAGGCCCACAGGGGGTCGGAATGAGCAGTTCTTC,CASRPTGGRNEQFF
TRBJ2-5,TRBD1,TRBV2,-,TGTGCCAGCAGTCCGGGACAGCAACAAGAGACCCAGTACTTC,CASSPGQQQETQYF
TRBJ1-6,-,TRBV6-5,-,TGTGCCAGCACCCCGGGTGGTAGGTATTCACCCCTCCACTTT,CASTPGGRYSPLHF
TRBJ1-1,-,TRBV7-9,-,TGTGCCAGCAGCGAACGGGGGGAAGGAGCTTTCTTT,CASSERGEGAFF
TRBJ1-5,-,TRBV21-1,-,TGTGCCAGCAGCAAACCACAGCCCCAGCATTTT,CASSKPQPQHF
TRBJ2-1,-,TRBV9,-,TGTGCCAGCAGCGTCGGGAGACAGGGAGCAAATGAGCAGTTCTTC,CASSVGRQGANEQFF
TRBJ2-7,-,TRBV4-1,once,TGCGCCAGCAGCCAAGACCCCGGCGGCCTCTACGAGCAGTACTTC,CASSQDPGGLYEQYF
TRBJ1-1,TRBD1,TRBV19,-,TGTGCCAGTAGTCCGACAGGGGGGCCGAACACTGAAGCTTTCTTT,CASSPTGGPNTEAFF
TRBJ2-5,TRBD2,TRBV5-1,few,TGCGCCAGCAGCAATGGGAGGGGTTTTACCATCCAAGAGACCCAGTACTTC,CASSNGRGFTIQETQYF
TRBJ2-1,TRBD2,TRBV10-3,-,TGTGCCATCAGTTCGGCTAGCGGGAGATCCTCCGAGAATGAGCAGTTCTTC,CAISSASGRSSENEQFF
TRBJ1-5,-,TRBV28,many,TGTGCCAGCGCCCAGGGCGGTAATCAGCCCCAGCATTTT,CASAQGGNQPQHF
TRBJ2-2,-,TRBV30,-,TGTGCCTGGAGTGTCCAGAACACCGGGGAGCTGTTTTTT,CAWSVQNTGELFF
TRBJ1-1,TRBD1,TRBV5-1,-,TGCGCCAGCAGCATAAATTCAGGGGGCTGGAAGAACACTGAAGCTTTCTTT,CASSINSGGWKNTEAFF
TRBJ1-3,-,TRBV7-2,-,TGTGCCAGCAGCCGCAGGGATGGGCCTGGAAACACCATATATTTT,CASSRRDGPGNTIYF
TRBJ2-3,-,TRBV6-5,-,TGTGCCAGCAGTTCTACTGAGGATACGCAGTATTTT,CASSSTEDTQYF
TRBJ2-1,TRBD1,TRBV11-3,-,TGTGCCAGCAGCTCCTCCTGGACAGGGGGGTCGAATGAGCAGTTCTTC,CASSSSWTGGSNEQFF
TRBJ1-6,-,TRBV5-6,-,TGTGCCAGCAGCTTCCAAATCGACAGCCCGGGGGGTTCACCCCTCCACTTT,CASSFQIDSPGGSPLHF
TRBJ2-7,-,TRBV5-8,-,TGTGCCAGCAGCCTCCCGGGACTCTCCCCCGTGTGGCAGGACTACGAGCAGTACTTC,CASSLPGLSPVWQDYEQYF
TRBJ2-2,-,TRBV24-1,-,TGTGCCACCCGGTCCGAGTTGACCGGGGAGCTGTTTTTT,CATRSELTGELFF
TRBJ1-5,TRBD1,TRBV7-6,-,TGTGCCAGCAGCTTAGATGGACAGGGTAGCAATCAGCCCCAGCATTTT,CASSLDGQGSNQPQHF
TRBJ2-3,TRBD1,TRBV5-6,-,TGTGCCAGCAGTCCCCCGGGACAGACTTTTATTACGCAGTATTTT,CASSPPGQTFITQYF
TRBJ2-2,-,TRBV2,-,TGTGCCAGCAGATATAACACCGGGGAGCTGTTTTTT,CASRYNTGELFF
TRBJ2-7,-,TRBV7-3,-,TGTGCCAGCAGCCGGGATCCCGGCTCCTACGAGCAGTACTTC,CASSRDPGSYEQYF
TRBJ2-2,TRBD2,TRBV2,-,TGTGCCAGCAGTGAAAGCGGGAGGCTGTCAACCGGGGAGCTGTTTTTT,CASSESGRLSTGELFF
TRBJ2-5,TRBD2,TRBV2,-,TGTGCAATGTGGGGTAGCGGGGGGAAAGAGACCCAGTACTTC,CAMWGSGGKETQYF
TRBJ2-7,-,TRBV5-3,-,TGTGCCAGAAGCTTGGCCAGTAGCGAAGCCTACGAGCAGTACTTC,CARSLASSEAYEQYF
TRBJ2-6,TRBD1,TRBV27,-,TGTGCCAGCAGCCCCCTTAAGGGGGCCGGGGCCAACGTCCTGACTTTC,CASSPLKGAGANVLTF
TRBJ1-6,-,TRBV25-1,-,TGTGCCAGCACCGAGAGGCCGAGCTCGGGAAATTCACCCCTCCACTTT,CASTERPSSGNSPLHF
TRBJ1-5,TRBD1,TRBV19,-,TGTGCCAGTAGGGCGCCGGACAGGGGTCAGCCCCAGCATTTT,CASRAPDRGQPQHF
TRBJ1-6,-,TRBV9,-,TGTGCCAGCAGCGCGAGCTTTAATTCACCCCTCCACTTT,CASSASFNSPLHF
TRBJ1-1,-,TRBV7-9,-,TGTGCCAGCAGCTTTGGCCTCCGGGGAGACACTGAAGCTTTCTTT,CASSFGLRGDTEAFF
TRBJ1-2,-,TRBV29-1,-,TGCAGCGTTGGGGCCAACTATGGCTACACCTTC,CSVGANYGYTF
TRBJ1-5,TRBD1,TRBV9,-,TGTGCCAGCAGCGTAGGGGACAGTTATAGTCAGCCCCAGCATTTT,CASSVGDSYSQPQHF
TRBJ2-5,TRBD2,TRBV4-3,-,TGCGCCAGCAGCCCCAGCGGGAGGTCCGAGACCCAGTACTTC,CASSPSGRSETQYF
TRBJ1-2,TRBD1,TRBV9,once,TGTGCCAGCAGCGTAGGTTCGGACAGGACCGGGGACTATGGCTACACCTTC,CASSVGSDRTGDYGYTF
TRBJ2-1,TRBD2,TRBV28,-,TGTGCCAGCAGTCTCGCCGGGGGGGGCGAGATGAATGAGCAGTTCTTC,CASSLAGGGEMNEQFF
TRBJ1-3,TRBD1,TRBV9,-,TGTGCCAGCAGCGTAGCTGGCGGGACAGGGGGAGGAAACACCATATATTTT,CASSVAGGTGGGNTIYF
TRBJ1-4,-,TRBV19,-,TGTGCCAGTAGTTCCGGACAGACGAGGTTTGAAAAACTGTTTTTT,CASSSGQTRFEKLFF
TRBJ2-7,-,TRBV6-2/TRBV6-3,-,TGTGCCAGCAGTTACCCGGACAGGAGGGTCGGGCAGTACTTC,CASSYPDRRVGQYF
TRBJ1-2,TRBD1,TRBV28,many,TGTGCCAGCAGGTACCCGGGACAGGGTTATGGCTACACCTTC,CASRYPGQGYGYTF
TRBJ1-2,-,TRBV27,once,TGTGCCACCAGATTGGGCGGGGGCGGCGGTGGCTACACCTTC,CATRLGGGGGGYTF
TRBJ2-3,TRBD2,TRBV5-6,-,TGTGCCAGCAGCTGGGGACTAGCGGGAGTGCTGGTCACAGATACGCAGTATTTT,CASSWGLAGVLVTDTQYF